These T cell receptor beta chains were read from a single sample in a study of blood T cell repertoires in COVID-19. Assay: immunoSEQ multiplex PCR; the TCRdb copy retains only in-frame clones and omits some. The sample carries 55,000 to 80,000 clones, about 80% recorded once. The sample comprised peripheral blood. The receptors stem from a man between 65 and 79 years old with acute or convalescent COVID-19. Each CDR3 is given with its conserved first and last residue. The D gene is left open where the match is weak. Clone sizes are given selectively: once, few, many, or a class where the clone is expanded.

d_gene	j_gene	abundance	v_gene	CDR3nt	CDR3aa
TRBD2	TRBJ2-7	.	TRBV7-9	TGTGCCAGCAGCTTCGGCGGGAGTGGGTACGAGCAGTACTTC	CASSFGGSGYEQYF
TRBD1	TRBJ2-7	.	TRBV4-2	TGTGCCAGCAGCCAGGCTACGACAGGGGACACCTACGAGCAGTACTTC	CASSQATTGDTYEQYF
.	TRBJ2-3	.	TRBV11-2	TGTGCCAGCAGCTTAGGGGCCGGCACAGATACGCAGTATTTT	CASSLGAGTDTQYF
.	TRBJ2-3	.	TRBV7-9	TGTGCCAGCAGCCCACGACTAGGAGGGGACACAGATACGCAGTATTTT	CASSPRLGGDTDTQYF
.	TRBJ1-1	.	TRBV27	TGTGCCAGCAGCGGTAGGGCGGGGCGGGGGGAAGCTTTCTTT	CASSGRAGRGEAFF
.	TRBJ1-2	.	TRBV20-1	TGCAGTGCTAGTTCATCGGACAACGCTAACTATGGCTACACCTTC	CSASSSDNANYGYTF
TRBD2	TRBJ2-1	once	TRBV4-2	TGTGCCAGCAGCCTTAGCGGGAGGGCCTCCTACAATGAGCAGTTCTTC	CASSLSGRASYNEQFF
TRBD2	TRBJ2-1	.	TRBV3-1/TRBV3-2	TGTGCCAGCAGCCCAACTAGCGTATCCTACAATGAGCAGTTCTTC	CASSPTSVSYNEQFF
.	TRBJ1-3	.	TRBV2	TGTGCCAGCAGTGAAGGTACCCAGCGATACTCTGGAAACACCATATATTTT	CASSEGTQRYSGNTIYF
.	TRBJ1-3	.	TRBV3-1/TRBV3-2	TGTGCCAGCAGCCAAGCAGGGTATGGAAACACCATATATTTT	CASSQAGYGNTIYF
.	TRBJ2-3	.	TRBV3-1/TRBV3-2	TGTGCCAGCAGCCAAGCGGGAGTTTCTCCTAGCACAGATACGCAGTATTTT	CASSQAGVSPSTDTQYF
TRBD2	TRBJ2-1	.	TRBV6-5	TGTGCCAGCAAAACGGGAGGGTACAATGAGCAGTTCTTC	CASKTGGYNEQFF